This T cell receptor (beta chain) was sequenced in a study of blood T cell repertoires in COVID-19. Whole-study context: Nucleic acid was either cDNA or gDNA, and it came from T cells, B-cell-depleted T cells, or PBMCs.

This clone was observed a handful of times. Here immunoSEQ multiplex PCR was the method, and the copy in TCRdb shows in-frame clones only, minus some. The sample shows about 220,000 clones, around 82% of them seen only once. Trimming cost V 3 bases and J 0 bases; bases outside gene matches: 2. CDR3 length: 15 amino acids. The germline V gene encodes CDR1 LGHDT and CDR2 YNNKEL (reference sequence). The material sequenced was peripheral blood. The chain recombines TRBV3-1 (or the pseudogene TRBV3-2) with TRBJ1-3, with 7 bases identical to TRBD1. The source of this sequence is a woman aged 55-69 years with acute or convalescent COVID-19. The CDR3 DNA sequence: TGTGCCAGCAGCCATGGGACAGACTCTGGAAACACCATATATTTT. Translated, it gives CASSHGTDSGNTIYF.